Listed here are 16 T cell receptor beta chains from one sample, sequenced in a study of Ad26.COV2.S vaccination and SARS-CoV-2 variants. The data were produced by immunoSEQ multiplex PCR, yet TCRdb's version contains in-frame clones alone and is incomplete. The sample includes hundreds of thousands of clones, around 92% of them seen just once. The specimen was peripheral blood, collected after recovery from COVID-19. The receptor set was obtained from a human donor who had recovered from COVID-19.

The rearrangement uses TRBV15 and TRBJ2-7; D gene uncertain. The CDR3 has 13 residues. Trimming took 0 bases from V and 9 from J, leaving 12 bases between them. Germline CDR1 LNHNV, CDR2 YYDKDF (reference sequence). The CDR3 here is CATSRDRRGRQYF. In nucleotides, the CDR3 is TGTGCCACCAGCAGAGATCGGAGAGGCAGGCAGTACTTC. Full variable domain (outside the CDR3, taken from reference TRBV15 and TRBJ2-7): DAMVIQNPRYQVTQFGKPVTLSCSQTLNHNVMYWYQQKSSQAPKLLFHYYDKDFNNEADTPDNFQSRRPNTSFCFLDIRSPGLGDTAMYLCATSRDRRGRQYFGPGTRLTVT.

The chain carries TRBV25-1 and TRBJ1-2, with unresolved D. Between the trimmed V and J ends, which lost 4 bases and 4 bases, there was a span of 10 bases. This CDR3 spans 13 amino acids. Germline V gene sequence: CDR1 MGHDK, CDR2 SYGVNS. The CDR3 reads CASSVESLYGYTF. DNA for the CDR3: TGTGCCAGCAGTGTCGAGTCCCTCTATGGCTACACCTTC.

The chain couples TRBV7-9 to TRBJ2-7; no clear D. V dropped 6 bases and J dropped 1 base, with 10 bases sitting between them. In germline, CDR1 is SEHNR, CDR2 FQNEAQ (reference sequence). The CDR3 has 13 amino acids. CDR3 in amino acids: CASRPGRSYEQYF. CDR3 bases: TGTGCCAGCAGGCCTGGACGGTCCTACGAGCAGTACTTC.

This chain connects TRBV9 to TRBJ1-4, with 7 nucleotides matching TRBD1. Germline assignment: CDR1 SGDLS and CDR2 YYNGEE. The CDR3 extends over 15 amino acids. V lost 0 bases, J lost 8 bases, and 7 bases stayed unmatched. CDR3 residues: CASSVGQGDREKLFF. CDR3 in DNA: TGTGCCAGCAGCGTAGGTCAGGGGGATAGGGAAAAACTGTTTTTT.

The chain employs TRBV7-2 and TRBJ2-3; D uncertain. This CDR3 is built from 16 residues. Germline CDR1 reads SGHTA; CDR2 reads FQGNSA. The V end lost 5 bases, the J end lost 2 bases, and 17 bases lay between the germline ends. The CDR3 DNA follows: TGTGCCAGCAGCCTCGTCCGGATTATGGACACAGATACGCAGTATTTT. Translating gives CASSLVRIMDTDTQYF.

This clone appeared once. The V call is TRBV5-6, the J call TRBJ1-4, with a weak D call TRBD1 (5 bases). Trimming left V 5 bases short and J 4 bases short, with 12 bases between. Per the germline V gene, CDR1 is SGHDT and CDR2 is YYEEEE. The CDR3 contains 14 residues. The CDR3 bases are TGTGCCAGCAGGACGACAGCCAGTAATGAAAAACTGTTTTTT. It translates to CASRTTASNEKLFF.

The chain is built from TRBV7-6 and TRBJ1-1, with D possibly being TRBD1 (6 bases). V was trimmed by 1 base and J by 4 bases, leaving 10 bases between them. Germline V gene data show CDR1 as SGHVS and CDR2 as FNYEAQ. The CDR3 is made up of 14 amino acids. The CDR3 loop is CASSLGQVITEAFF. Here the CDR3 DNA reads TGTGCCAGCAGCTTAGGACAGGTTATCACTGAAGCTTTCTTT.

The chain combines TRBV27 with TRBJ1-5, with TRBD1 as a possible D gene (5 bases). The CDR3 is 13 residues long. Germline V gene data show CDR1 as MNHEY and CDR2 as SMNVEV (reference sequence). The V end was cut by 3 bases, the J end by 9 bases, with 12 bases between. The CDR3 loop is CASSFSGGRPQHF. The CDR3 region has the DNA TGTGCCAGCAGTTTTAGCGGGGGACGGCCCCAGCATTTT.

The rearrangement joins TRBV19 to TRBJ1-3, with 10 bases aligning to TRBD1. Trimming cost V 7 bases and J 8 bases; bases outside gene matches: 8. CDR1 is LNHDA and CDR2 is SQIVND in the germline V gene (reference sequence). The CDR3 loop spans 14 amino acids. The CDR3, as DNA: TGTGCCAGTATTCCGGGACAGGGGTTACACACCATATATTTT. Translated: CASIPGQGLHTIYF.

V usage is TRBV6-5 and J usage is TRBJ2-3; D remains unclear. Trimming left V 5 bases short and J 3 bases short, with 12 bases between. Germline V CDR1 and CDR2: MNHEY, SVGAGI. The CDR3 spans 14 residues. The CDR3 DNA reads TGTGCCAGCAGTAAGACACAAAGTACAGATACGCAGTATTTT. Translating it yields CASSKTQSTDTQYF.

The rearrangement links TRBV6-2 or TRBV6-3 to TRBJ2-7, with 7 bases aligning to TRBD1. This CDR3 has 14 amino acids. CDR1 MNHEY and CDR2 SVGEGT come from the germline V gene. V gave up 2 bases and J gave up 7 bases; unmatched junction bases: 8. The DNA of the CDR3 is TGTGCCAGCAGTTACAAGGACAGGCTTTTTGAGCAGTACTTC. This translates into CASSYKDRLFEQYF.

This clone was observed a single time. This rearrangement joins TRBV11-2 to TRBJ2-7; D uncertain. V dropped 3 bases and J dropped 6 bases, with 12 bases sitting between them. The CDR3 consists of 13 residues. CDR1 and CDR2 (germline): SGHAT, FQNNGV. In DNA form, the CDR3 reads TGTGCCAGCAGCTTGAAGACCTTCGCCGAGCAGTACTTC. Translated, it gives CASSLKTFAEQYF.

In this sample, this clone turned up once. The rearrangement uses TRBV5-4 and TRBJ2-5; TRBD2 agrees at 13 bases. This CDR3 contains 17 residues. Germline assignment: CDR1 SGHNT and CDR2 YYREEE (reference sequence). The J segment lost 0 bases and the V segment lost 3 bases, leaving 5 bases of the junction unmatched. DNA of the CDR3: TGTGCCAGCAGCTCGCCGGGACTAGCGGGGAACCAAGAGACCCAGTACTTC. Translated: CASSSPGLAGNQETQYF.

The chain links TRBV12-3 or TRBV12-4 to TRBJ1-1, with 7 bases fitting TRBD1. This CDR3 contains 13 residues. V lost 8 bases to trimming and J lost 5 bases; unmatched junction nucleotides: 8. DNA for the CDR3: TGTGCCAGCTTGACAGGGTGGGGGACTGAAGCTTTCTTT. Translated, it gives CASLTGWGTEAFF.

In this sample, this clone turned up once. This sequence joins TRBV11-2 and TRBJ1-2, with D perhaps matching TRBD1 (6 bases). The CDR3 length is 15 residues. With 5 bases removed from V and 7 bases from J, the gap between germline ends came to 20 bases. Germline V gives CDR1 SGHAT, CDR2 FQNNGV. CDR3 region: CASSPLRRGAGGYTF. DNA of the CDR3: TGTGCCAGCAGCCCCCTTCGAAGGGGGGCGGGTGGCTACACCTTC.

The genes are TRBV5-1 and TRBJ2-1; 9 bases are shared with TRBD2. The V segment lost 7 bases and the J segment 5 bases; nucleotides outside the gene matches: 10. CDR3 length: 15 amino acids. Germline assignment: CDR1 SGHRS and CDR2 YFSETQ. The DNA for the CDR3 is TGCGCCAGCCGCCGACGACTAGCGGCCAACAATGAGCAGTTCTTC. This gives the protein CASRRRLAANNEQFF.